This TCR beta chain was recovered during a study of T-cell reconstitution after alpha-beta-depleted transplantation in children. Study-wide points: Where alpha-beta T cells came from about two months after transplant was reportedly several hundred expanded graft clones. Newly generated T cells supplied most T-cell counts and diversity one year post-transplant.

Preparation of the TCRbeta library was carried out with unique molecular identifiers. MiXCR, applied by TCRdb to the PCR reads, yields one record per CDR3 protein. The data show about 290,000 distinct CDR3 sequences, about 7.3% seen once. The CDR3 runs to 15 residues. V dropped 3 bases and J dropped 0; count of bases not matched to a gene: 5. Germline CDR1 and CDR2: DFQATT and SNEGSKA (reference sequence). Ten or more counts support this clonotype. The antigen remains undetermined. This rearrangement joins TRBV20-1 to TRBJ2-1, with 7 bases fitting TRBD2. The clonotype was recovered from a female patient aged 2-15 years who had a stem cell transplant for Fanconi anemia, so the T cells may come from the graft donor. The input for sequencing was peripheral blood, taken 360 days after TCRalphabeta/CD19-depleted stem cell transplant. For the CDR3, the DNA is TGCAGTGCTAGTGTACTAGCGAGCTCCTACAATGAGCAGTTCTTC. As protein: CSASVLASSYNEQFF.